Below are 25 T cell receptor beta chains sequenced from a single sample in a study of blood T cell repertoires in COVID-19. The assay was immunoSEQ multiplex PCR, and TCRdb's table has in-frame clones only and misses some. This sample carries 130,000 or so clones, 80% to 85% of them seen once, and the ten largest clones take 3.9%. Input material: PBMCs or T cells enriched from blood (not recorded which). The origin of the receptors is a woman in her twenties or thirties who had recovered from COVID-19.

The CDR3: CASSPSRGGIEENIQYF. The CDR3 coding sequence is TGTGCCAGCAGTCCCTCGAGGGGAGGGATTGAAGAAAACATTCAGTACTTC. The chain is built from TRBV28 and TRBJ2-4; 7 nucleotides agree with TRBD2. J gave up 5 bases and V 5 bases, and 15 bases lay outside the gene matches. This CDR3 has 17 residues. Per the germline V gene, CDR1 is MDHEN and CDR2 is SYDVKM.

The chain recombines TRBV9 with TRBJ2-3, with D perhaps TRBD2 (6 bases). Trimming took off 0 bases at V and 2 bases at J, with 10 bases between the two ends. The CDR3 is made up of 15 amino acids. Germline assignment: CDR1 SGDLS and CDR2 YYNGEE. The CDR3 bases are TGTGCCAGCAGCGTAGTCGCGGGACTCACAGATACGCAGTATTTT. It yields the protein CASSVVAGLTDTQYF.

This clone was found once. CDR3: CASSLSSGGPYEQYF. The CDR3 DNA reads as TGTGCCAGCAGCCTCTCTAGCGGGGGCCCCTACGAGCAGTACTTC. V and J are TRBV3-1 (or the pseudogene TRBV3-2) and TRBJ2-7; 10 nucleotides align to TRBD2. Germline trimming cut 4 bases from V and 2 bases from J; bases unmatched to any gene: 5. Germline V gives CDR1 LGHDT, CDR2 YNNKEL (reference sequence). The CDR3 spans 15 residues.

V is TRBV9 and J is TRBJ2-5; possible D gene TRBD1, 5 bases. With 2 bases removed from V and 3 bases from J, the gap between germline ends came to 11 bases. Germline V gene sequence: CDR1 SGDLS, CDR2 YYNGEE. The CDR3 is 14 residues long. DNA for the CDR3: TGTGCCAGCAGCGTTTTTGGCAGGGAAGAGACCCAGTACTTC. This gives the protein CASSVFGREETQYF.

The chain recombines TRBV18 with TRBJ2-7, with TRBD1 matching over 9 bases. Germline V gene data show CDR1 as KGHSH and CDR2 as LQKENI. V was clipped by 1 base and J by 4 bases; unmatched bases: 5. The CDR3 has 15 residues. CDR3 bases: TGTGCCAGCTCACCACGAGGGACAGGGAGGTACGAGCAGTACTTC. This codes for CASSPRGTGRYEQYF. The full variable domain, with the rest looked up from reference TRBV18 and TRBJ2-7, is NAGVMQNPRHLVRRRGQEARLRCSPMKGHSHVYWYRQLPEEGLKFMVYLQKENIIDESGMPKERFSAEFPKEGPSILRIQQVVRGDSAAYFCASSPRGTGRYEQYFGPGTRLTVT.

Details on this clone: A junction end diverges from the germline sequence, so it may reflect a read error. The rearrangement links TRBV27 to TRBJ2-5; 12 bases are a match to TRBD2. The CDR3 loop spans 16 amino acids. The V gene's germline CDR1 is MNHEY and CDR2 SMNVEV (reference sequence). The CDR3 is CATSRLAGASLKAQYF. CDR3 DNA: TGTGCCACCAGTAGACTAGCGGGAGCCTCCCTAAAGGCCCAGTACTTC.

This chain links TRBV5-5 with TRBJ2-7; TRBD2 matches 7 bases. The CDR3 runs 15 residues. The V segment lost 0 bases and the J segment 2 bases; nucleotides outside the gene matches: 5. Looked up from germline, CDR1 is SGHKS and CDR2 is YYEKEE (reference sequence). The CDR3: CASSLASGGPYEQYF. The CDR3 DNA follows: TGTGCCAGCAGCTTGGCCTCGGGGGGACCCTACGAGCAGTACTTC.

This clone has only one observation. This chain connects TRBV12-3 or TRBV12-4 to TRBJ2-7; D might be TRBD1 (5 bases). The CDR3 is 12 residues long. Trimming removed 3 bases at V and 2 bases at J, with 5 bases between. This CDR3 is CASSLDTYEQYF. In nucleotides, the CDR3 is TGTGCCAGCAGTTTGGACACCTACGAGCAGTACTTC.

About this clone: One end of the junction varies from germline; a read error may be responsible. The V call is TRBV7-6, the J call TRBJ2-3; 7 nucleotides align to TRBD2. CDR1 SGHVS and CDR2 FNYEAQ come from the germline V gene. The CDR3 loop spans 14 amino acids. CDR3 DNA sequence: TGTGCCAGCAGCGTAGCAACAGCGGGGGATACGCAGTATTTT. It is translated as CASSVATAGDTQYF. The full variable domain, in which reference TRBV7-6 and TRBJ2-3 provide the parts outside the CDR3, is GAGVSQSPRYKVTKRGQDVALRCDPISGHVSLYWYRQALGQGPEFLTYFNYEAQQDKSGLPNDRFSAERPEGSISTLTIQRTEQRDSAMYRCASSVATAGDTQYFGPGTRLTVL.

The chain has TRBV15 and TRBJ1-3; 7 bases line up with TRBD1. The CDR3 length is 16 residues. CDR1 is LNHNV, CDR2 YYDKDF, per germline (reference sequence). The J segment lost 1 base and the V segment lost 5 bases, leaving 8 bases of the junction unmatched. The CDR3 sequence: CATSFLKTGSGNTIYF. CDR3 coding DNA: TGTGCCACCAGCTTCTTGAAGACAGGGTCTGGAAACACCATATATTTT.

V gene TRBV24-1 combines with J gene TRBJ1-6; D may be TRBD1 (5 bases). CDR3 length: 17 residues. Germline values: CDR1 KGHDR, CDR2 SFDVKD. V was cut by 5 bases and J by 4 bases, with 17 bases left in between. CDR3 sequence (DNA): TGTGCCACCAGTGCCCTCTGGGACTGGGAATATAATTCACCCCTCCACTTT. Encoded protein: CATSALWDWEYNSPLHF.

This chain connects TRBV28 to TRBJ2-1; 10 bases are shared with TRBD2. CDR1 is MDHEN, CDR2 SYDVKM, per germline. The ends lost 6 bases at V and 4 bases at J; junction bases unmatched: 6. The CDR3 contains 15 residues. DNA of the CDR3: TGTGCCAGCAGCCCCGGGACTAGCGAATACAATGAGCAGTTCTTC. It codes for CASSPGTSEYNEQFF.

This clone appeared once. The sample carries other DNA sequences with the same CDR3. The genes are TRBV5-1 and TRBJ2-5, with D hard to call. The V and J ends lost 1 base and 2 bases respectively, with 6 bases between them. The CDR3 is 13 amino acids. The V gene's germline CDR1 is SGHRS and CDR2 YFSETQ. CDR3 DNA: TGCGCCAGCAGCTTGCAGGTTCAAGAGACCCAGTACTTC. It translates to CASSLQVQETQYF.

CDR3 amino acids: CASSVGLASSYNEQFF. CDR3 DNA: TGCGCCAGCAGCGTGGGACTAGCGAGCTCCTACAATGAGCAGTTCTTC. J is TRBJ2-1 and V is TRBV4-1, with TRBD2 matching over 10 bases. V trimming: 5 bases; J trimming: 0 bases; junction bases outside the gene matches: 4. The germline gives CDR1 MGHRA, CDR2 YSYEKL. The CDR3 has 16 amino acids.

The gene calls are TRBV6-6 and TRBJ2-7, with D maybe TRBD1 (7 bases). The V end was cut by 0 bases, the J end by 3 bases, with 9 bases between. CDR3 size: 14 residues. CDR1 and CDR2 (germline): MNHNY, SVGAGI (reference sequence). This CDR3 reads CASSYSRGVYEQYF. The CDR3 bases are TGTGCCAGCAGTTACTCCAGGGGGGTCTACGAGCAGTACTTC.

Concerning this clone itself: In the same sample, other DNA sequences code for this CDR3. Here the CDR3 reads CAWSSRGGNTEAFF. CDR3 in DNA: TGTGCCTGGAGTTCCCGGGGAGGGAACACTGAAGCTTTCTTT. The rearrangement joins TRBV30 to TRBJ1-1, with unresolved D. The CDR3 is 14 residues long. The V gene lost 2 bases and the J gene lost 1 base, with 11 bases spanning the gap. CDR1 is GTSNPN, CDR2 SVGIG, per germline (reference sequence).

V and J are TRBV19 and TRBJ1-2, with D tentatively TRBD1 (6 bases). Germline V gene data show CDR1 as LNHDA and CDR2 as SQIVND (reference sequence). V lost 6 bases and J lost 10, with 21 bases in between. The CDR3 covers 14 residues. CDR3 in amino acids: CASRVQGLLLDYTF. In DNA form, the CDR3 reads TGTGCCAGTAGGGTACAGGGCCTGCTGCTTGACTACACCTTC. The variable domain in full, with the rest retrieved from reference TRBV19 and TRBJ1-2, is DGGITQSPKYLFRKEGQNVTLSCEQNLNHDAMYWYRQDPGQGLRLIYYSQIVNDFQKGDIAEGYSVSREKKESFPLTVTSAQKNPTAFYLCASRVQGLLLDYTFGSGTRLTVV.

The genes are TRBV7-9 and TRBJ2-7; 8 bases map to TRBD2. V lost 5 bases and J lost 4; bases outside the gene matches: 4. The CDR3 sequence is 13 residues long. Germline V lookup: CDR1 SEHNR, CDR2 FQNEAQ (reference sequence). The CDR3 nucleotides are TGTGCCAGCAGCCCCGGGGGGGGGTACGAGCAGTACTTC. Protein: CASSPGGGYEQYF.

The V and J genes are TRBV29-1 and TRBJ2-3, with 8 bases that match TRBD2. The V gene's germline CDR1 is SQVTM and CDR2 ANQGSEA. V shed 3 bases, J shed 3 bases, and the junction held 5 bases outside the gene matches. This CDR3 has 14 residues. The DNA of the CDR3 is TGCAGCGTTGATTTAGCGGGGTTGACAGATACGCAGTATTTT. This encodes CSVDLAGLTDTQYF.

The genes are TRBV29-1 and TRBJ2-2; D is uncertain. The CDR3 contains 15 residues. CDR1 is SQVTM, CDR2 ANQGSEA, per germline. Trimming pared 0 bases from V and 7 bases from J, leaving 15 bases between. CDR3 region: CSVEDATLGFGELFF. In nucleotides, the CDR3 is TGCAGCGTTGAAGACGCGACCCTAGGATTCGGGGAGCTGTTTTTT.

The rearrangement uses TRBV7-2 and TRBJ2-3; 8 positions agree with TRBD2. The CDR3 spans 12 residues. The V gene end was trimmed by 4 bases and the J gene end by 13 bases; junction bases not matched to a gene: 7. Germline-derived CDR1 and CDR2 are SGHTA and FQGNSA. The DNA of the CDR3 is TGTGCCAGCAGCTCCACCGGGACTAGTGAGTATTTT. Its translation is CASSSTGTSEYF.

This chain uses TRBV18 with TRBJ2-1; no clear D. Germline CDR1 is KGHSH and CDR2 is LQKENI. The CDR3 has 17 amino acids. Trimming took off 3 bases at V and 1 base at J, with 16 bases between the two ends. CDR3 loop: CASSPEFWRTSYNEQFF. In DNA form, the CDR3 reads TGTGCCAGCTCACCGGAGTTTTGGAGAACGTCCTACAATGAGCAGTTCTTC. Complete variable domain (other parts from reference TRBV18 and TRBJ2-1): NAGVMQNPRHLVRRRGQEARLRCSPMKGHSHVYWYRQLPEEGLKFMVYLQKENIIDESGMPKERFSAEFPKEGPSILRIQQVVRGDSAAYFCASSPEFWRTSYNEQFFGPGTRLTVL.

This clone has more than one count but fewer than ten. The chain employs TRBV10-3 and TRBJ2-7, with 14 bases identical to TRBD2. Trimming removed 2 bases from V and 4 bases from J; junction bases left unmatched: 4. The CDR3 covers 16 residues. CDR1 and CDR2 (germline): ENHRY, SYGVKD. The CDR3 protein is CAISEGTSGSFYEQYF. Here the CDR3 DNA reads TGTGCCATCAGTGAGGGGACTAGCGGGAGTTTTTACGAGCAGTACTTC.

The V call is TRBV24-1, the J call TRBJ2-1; TRBD2 aligns across 8 bases. Germline trimming cut 8 bases from V and 5 bases from J; bases unmatched to any gene: 7. The CDR3 spans 14 residues. Germline lookup yields CDR1 KGHDR and CDR2 SFDVKD. CDR3 nucleotides: TGTGCCACCATGGGGACTAGTTTCAACAATGAGCAGTTCTTC. As protein: CATMGTSFNNEQFF.

This chain connects TRBV29-1 to TRBJ2-7; D gene ambiguous. Trimming shortened V by 6 bases and J by 3 bases, and 9 bases separated the two germline ends. In germline, CDR1 is SQVTM, CDR2 ANQGSEA. CDR3 length: 11 residues. The CDR3 loop is CSVATVYEQYF. In DNA, the CDR3 is TGCAGCGTAGCGACGGTCTACGAGCAGTACTTC.